The 11 T cell receptor beta chains below were found in one sample sequenced in a study. TCRdb itself ran the RT-PCR reads through MiXCR, one entry per CDR3 protein. The table has fewer than 800,000 distinct CDR3 sequences, 14% seen once. The specimen sequenced was memory CD4+ T cells from blood. These receptors were collected from a female donor in good health, serving as a healthy control.

V and J are TRBV25-1 and TRBJ1-1; D not resolved. This CDR3 is 14 amino acids long. Looked up from germline, CDR1 is MGHDK and CDR2 is SYGVNS. Trimming shortened V by 2 bases and J by 0 bases, and 7 bases separated the two germline ends. This CDR3 is CASSEAGMNTEAFF. CDR3 sequence (DNA): TGTGCCAGCAGTGAAGCGGGGATGAACACTGAAGCTTTCTTT.

The chain has TRBV18 and TRBJ2-1; the match to TRBD2 covers 11 bases. V lost 5 bases and J lost 0; bases outside the gene matches: 3. CDR3 length equals 16 residues. Germline V gene lookup returns CDR1 KGHSH and CDR2 LQKENI. CDR3 nucleotide sequence: TGTGCCAGCTCAAATAGCGGGGGGGCCTCCTACAATGAGCAGTTCTTC. Its protein product is CASSNSGGASYNEQFF. Looking up the rest from reference TRBV18 and TRBJ2-1 gives the full variable domain: NAGVMQNPRHLVRRRGQEARLRCSPMKGHSHVYWYRQLPEEGLKFMVYLQKENIIDESGMPKERFSAEFPKEGPSILRIQQVVRGDSAAYFCASSNSGGASYNEQFFGPGTRLTVL.

This clonotype was picked up a small number of times. The rearrangement uses TRBV6-1 and TRBJ1-2; 9 bases are a match to TRBD1. The trim removed 4 bases at V and 13 bases at J, leaving 10 bases unmatched. CDR1 MNHNS and CDR2 SASEGT come from the germline V gene. This CDR3 has 13 residues. The CDR3 DNA follows: TGTGCCAGCAGTGCTCCCGGGACAGGGCTGATCACCTTC. Residues: CASSAPGTGLITF.

The chain employs TRBV20-1 and TRBJ2-1; the D gene is possibly TRBD1 (6 bases). Trimming cost V 6 bases and J 10 bases, with 16 bases left between them. The V gene's germline CDR1 is DFQATT and CDR2 SNEGSKA (reference sequence). This CDR3 has 12 amino acids. The CDR3 protein is CSAREGGSEQFF. For the CDR3, the DNA is TGCAGTGCACGGGAAGGGGGATCGGAGCAGTTCTTC.

This clonotype was counted many times. The rearrangement uses TRBV29-1 and TRBJ2-5; D might be TRBD1 (5 bases). Germline loops: CDR1 SQVTM, CDR2 ANQGSEA. This CDR3 is 12 amino acids long. With 4 bases removed from V and 0 bases from J, the gap between germline ends came to 6 bases. CDR3 amino acids: CSVAQDQETQYF. The CDR3 bases are TGCAGCGTTGCACAGGACCAAGAGACCCAGTACTTC.

The chain couples TRBV10-3 to TRBJ1-2; D ambiguous. Germline CDR1 and CDR2: ENHRY and SYGVKD. The length of the CDR3 is 13 residues. Trimming took off 3 bases at V and 0 bases at J, with 5 bases between the two ends. The CDR3 is CAISDTANYGYTF. The CDR3 DNA sequence: TGTGCCATCAGTGACACGGCTAACTATGGCTACACCTTC.

At least ten counts were recorded for this clonotype. The rearrangement links TRBV4-3 to TRBJ2-1, with D unclear. The CDR3 consists of 15 residues. Germline CDR1 is LGHNA and CDR2 is YSLEER. The germline V and J ends were trimmed by 0 bases and 6 bases, with 12 bases remaining between them. CDR3 region: CASSQEWEGLNEQFF. The CDR3 DNA reads as TGCGCCAGCAGCCAAGAATGGGAAGGGCTCAATGAGCAGTTCTTC.

The CDR3 DNA is TGTGCCAGCAGTTTATTGGCAGGGTGGGCACAGCCCCAGCATTTT. Translated: CASSLLAGWAQPQHF. The chain joins TRBV27 to TRBJ1-5, with D possibly matching TRBD1 (5 bases). CDR1 and CDR2 (germline): MNHEY, SMNVEV (reference sequence). The germline V and J ends were trimmed by 1 base and 7 bases, with 14 bases remaining between them. The CDR3 has 15 amino acids.

This clonotype was detected a few times. The rearrangement uses TRBV20-1 and TRBJ2-1, with D possibly matching TRBD1 (5 bases). Germline V gene sequence: CDR1 DFQATT, CDR2 SNEGSKA (reference sequence). The CDR3 is made up of 16 amino acids. Trimming took 3 bases from V and 0 from J, leaving 15 bases between them. CDR3 amino acids: CSASLGHSSSYNEQFF. CDR3 bases: TGCAGTGCTAGCCTGGGGCATTCCAGCTCCTACAATGAGCAGTTCTTC.

There are a few counts of this clonotype. V usage is TRBV4-3 and J usage is TRBJ1-6, with D maybe TRBD1 (6 bases). With 0 bases removed from V and 7 bases from J, the gap between germline ends came to 13 bases. The length of the CDR3 is 16 residues. Germline CDR1 and CDR2: LGHNA and YSLEER. CDR3 DNA: TGCGCCAGCAGCCAAGAGCCAGGGGCTGGAAATTCACCCCTCCACTTT. This translates into CASSQEPGAGNSPLHF.

The chain carries TRBV20-1 and TRBJ1-2; tentatively, D is TRBD1 (6 bases). The CDR3 is 13 amino acids. Trimming stripped 8 bases from V and 3 bases from J, with 16 bases between. Germline V CDR1 and CDR2: DFQATT, SNEGSKA (reference sequence). The CDR3 DNA reads as TGCAGTCAGGCGGGGGGGCGCGACTATGGCTACACCTTC. It encodes CSQAGGRDYGYTF.